This T cell receptor (beta chain) comes out of a study of blood T cell repertoires in COVID-19. Study-level background: From the United States, Italy and Spain came samples of acute and convalescent COVID-19. The analysed material was cDNA or gDNA that came from T cells, B-cell-depleted T cells, or PBMCs.

Libraries were prepared by immunoSEQ multiplex PCR; TCRdb keeps only in-frame clonotypes and omits some of them. This table holds fewer than 400,000 clones, around 90% found once. The CDR3 runs 14 residues. After removal of 4 bases from V and 9 bases from J, the junction contained 6 bases not matched to a gene. Germline CDR1 reads SNHLY; CDR2 reads FYNNEI. Participant age was roughly 18 to 90 years, and participants resided in about two dozen US areas. This chain joins TRBV2 and TRBJ2-1; 10 bases match TRBD1. The sequenced material came from PBMCs or T cells enriched from blood (not recorded which). The sequence was obtained from a man aged 25 to 45 who had recovered from COVID-19. CDR3 nucleotides: TGTGCCAGCAGTGGACCGGGACAGGGGATTGAGCAGTTCTTC. Protein sequence: CASSGPGQGIEQFF.